This T cell receptor beta chain derives from a study of vaccination effects on CD4 cells after COVID-19. The study, taken as a whole, reports: By a late point after vaccination, infection- and vaccine-induced clones had shrunk markedly through clonal contraction.

Clones were read by immunoSEQ multiplex PCR, and TCRdb kept only the in-frame ones, dropping some. This table holds roughly 31,000 clones, 70% found once. Investigators separated out CD4+ T cells once less than 11 days of culture had passed. About this clone itself: Its specificity is unknown.

V lost 4 bases and J lost 0, with 9 bases in between. Germline V gene sequence: CDR1 LGHDT, CDR2 YNNKEL (reference sequence). This CDR3 contains 14 residues. This TCR was recovered from a human donor who received a COVID-19 vaccine. The sample here was CD4+ T cells from PBMCs cultured without peptide, taken before COVID-19 vaccination. This chain links TRBV3-1 (or the pseudogene TRBV3-2) with TRBJ1-1; D is possibly TRBD1 (5 bases). The CDR3 bases are TGTGCCAGCAGCCGGGGACTGATGAACACTGAAGCTTTCTTT. It yields the protein CASSRGLMNTEAFF.